This T cell receptor (beta chain) was profiled in a study of CD8 T cells in ankylosing spondylitis. Study-level results: Existing reports had already noted some motif variants in reactive arthritis synovial fluid and blood. Typical of ankylosing spondylitis blood, it appeared, was a TCR beta motif of eight highly homologous variants.

TCRdb re-analysed the 5' RACE reads in MiXCR, keeping a single row per CDR3 protein. The table records approximately 540,000 distinct CDR3 sequences, about an eighth of them present only once. V was clipped by 0 bases and J by 0 bases; unmatched bases: 7. CDR1 is DFQATT and CDR2 is SNEGSKA in the germline V gene (reference sequence). This CDR3 is built from 18 residues. A remark on this clonotype: Its specificity is not known.

The sequenced sample consisted of blood, either unsorted or a sorted T cell fraction (not recorded which). The chain is built from TRBV20-1 and TRBJ2-1; 11 nucleotides align to TRBD2. The sequence was obtained from a male donor with ankylosing spondylitis. Here the CDR3 reads CSARDPSGRLSSYNEQFF. CDR3 nucleotide sequence: TGCAGTGCTAGAGATCCTAGCGGGAGGCTCAGCTCCTACAATGAGCAGTTCTTC.